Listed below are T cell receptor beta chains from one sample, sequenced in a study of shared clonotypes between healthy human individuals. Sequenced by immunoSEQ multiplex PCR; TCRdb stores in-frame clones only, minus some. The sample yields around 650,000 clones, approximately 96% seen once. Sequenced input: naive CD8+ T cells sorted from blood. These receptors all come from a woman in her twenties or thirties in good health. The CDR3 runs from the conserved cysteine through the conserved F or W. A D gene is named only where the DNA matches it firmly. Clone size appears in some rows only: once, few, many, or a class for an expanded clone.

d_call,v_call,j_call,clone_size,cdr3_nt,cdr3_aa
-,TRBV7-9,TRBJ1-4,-,TGTGCCAGCAGCGTACAGGAGGGGGAAAAACTGTTTTTT,CASSVQEGEKLFF
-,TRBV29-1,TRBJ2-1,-,TGCAGCGGCGGGTCTATAGCCGTTAGCTCCTACAATGAGCAGTTCTTC,CSGGSIAVSSYNEQFF
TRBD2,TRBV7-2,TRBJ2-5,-,TGTGCCAGCAGCTTAGACGCGGGAGGAGAGACCCAGTACTTC,CASSLDAGGETQYF
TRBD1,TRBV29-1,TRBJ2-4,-,TGCAGCGTTGAGGAAGTGTTACAGGGGGGAAACATTCAGTACTTC,CSVEEVLQGGNIQYF
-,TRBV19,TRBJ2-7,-,TGTGCCAGTAGTATCCCCTTGGGGTCGGAAGGGTACGAGCAGTACTTC,CASSIPLGSEGYEQYF
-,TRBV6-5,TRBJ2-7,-,TGCGCCAGCAGTTACTCGACTGAAACCTACGAGCAGTACTTC,CASSYSTETYEQYF
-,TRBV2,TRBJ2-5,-,TGTGCCAGCAGTCTAGCGTACCAAGAGACCCAGTACTTC,CASSLAYQETQYF
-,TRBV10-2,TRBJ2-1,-,TGCGCCAGCAGCCGGGGGATAGCAGACAATGAGCAGTTCTTC,CASSRGIADNEQFF
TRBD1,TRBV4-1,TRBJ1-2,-,TGCGCCAGCAGCCAAGGGACAGGGGGTGGCTACACCTTC,CASSQGTGGGYTF
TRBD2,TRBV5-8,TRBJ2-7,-,TGTGCCAGCAGTCGGGGGGGACGGGGATCCTACGAGCAGTACTTC,CASSRGGRGSYEQYF
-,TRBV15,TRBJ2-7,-,TGTGCCACCAGCAGCGGAGGACCCCTATTAGGGGGGGAGCAGTACTTC,CATSSGGPLLGGEQYF
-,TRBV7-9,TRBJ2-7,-,TGTGCCAGCAGCTCAAGTAGCGGCAGCTCCTACGAGCAGTACTTC,CASSSSSGSSYEQYF
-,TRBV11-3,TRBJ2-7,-,TGTGCCAGCAGCCCCTCCCAGGGAGACTCCTACGAGCAGTACTTC,CASSPSQGDSYEQYF
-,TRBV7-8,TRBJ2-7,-,TGTGCCAGCAGCTTAGAACGAGGGGGAATATCCTACGAGCAGTACTTC,CASSLERGGISYEQYF
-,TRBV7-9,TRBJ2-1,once,TGTGCCAGCAGCTGGGACATACCAAGCAATGAGCAGTTCTTC,CASSWDIPSNEQFF
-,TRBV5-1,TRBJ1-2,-,TGCGCCAGCAGCTTGGGGTCTGGCTACACCTTC,CASSLGSGYTF
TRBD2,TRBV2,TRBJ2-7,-,TGTGCCAGCAGTGAATGGCGCGGGAGCTCCTACGAGCAGTACTTC,CASSEWRGSSYEQYF
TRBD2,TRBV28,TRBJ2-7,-,TGTGCCAGCAGTTTACGAGGAGCGGGAGCCTACGAGCAGTACTTC,CASSLRGAGAYEQYF
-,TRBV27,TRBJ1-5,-,TGTGCCAGTTCTTTTGGCGGCAATCAGCCCCAGCATTTT,CASSFGGNQPQHF
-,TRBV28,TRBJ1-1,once,TGTGCCAGCAGTTTAGTTAGGGGCACTGAAGCTTTCTTT,CASSLVRGTEAFF
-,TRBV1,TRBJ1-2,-,TGCACCAGCAGCCCGGACTGTGCTGAAAGTGGGTGGGGTGGCTACACCTTC,CTSSPDCAESGWGGYTF
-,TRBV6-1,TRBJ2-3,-,TGTGCCAGCAGTGAGGGATGGACAGATACGCAGTATTTT,CASSEGWTDTQYF
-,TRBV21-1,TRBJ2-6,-,TGTGCCAGCAGCACCTGTCTCACCTCTGGGGCCAACGTCCTGACTTTC,CASSTCLTSGANVLTF
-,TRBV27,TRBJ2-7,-,TGTGCCAGCAGTCCCCGGGACACAACCTACGAGCAGTACTTC,CASSPRDTTYEQYF
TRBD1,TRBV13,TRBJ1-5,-,TGTGCCAGCAGCCAAGGGACAGGGGGAAATCAGCCCCAGCATTTT,CASSQGTGGNQPQHF
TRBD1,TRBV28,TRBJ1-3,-,TGTGCCAGCAGTTTATACGGGGACAGAGGAAACACCATATATTTT,CASSLYGDRGNTIYF
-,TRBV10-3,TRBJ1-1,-,TGTGCCATCAGTCCGTCAGCAAACACTGAAGCTTTCTTT,CAISPSANTEAFF
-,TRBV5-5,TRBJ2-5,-,TGTGCCAGCAGCTGGTCAGGTTACCAAGAGACCCAGTACTTC,CASSWSGYQETQYF
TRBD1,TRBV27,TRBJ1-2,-,TGTGCCAGCAGCTTGGGACAGAACTATGGCTACACCTTC,CASSLGQNYGYTF
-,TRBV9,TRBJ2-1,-,TGTGCCAGCAGGGGGGGCCGTAGCCATGAGCAGTTCTTC,CASRGGRSHEQFF
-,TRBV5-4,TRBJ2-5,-,TGTGCCAGCACCCTGGCGGGGGCTAGAGACGGGACCCAGTACTTC,CASTLAGARDGTQYF
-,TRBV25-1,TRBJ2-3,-,TGTGCCAGCAGTGCGGTGTATGTTGCAGATACGCAGTATTTT,CASSAVYVADTQYF
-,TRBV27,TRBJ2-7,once,TGTGCCAGCAGTTTCGCGAGCGGCTACGAGCAGTACTTC,CASSFASGYEQYF
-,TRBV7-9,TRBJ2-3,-,TGTGCCAGCGGGGTCGGGGATACGCAGTATTTT,CASGVGDTQYF
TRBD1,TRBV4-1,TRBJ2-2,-,TGCGCCAGCAGCCTGGCGACAGGGTCGGCCGGGGAGCTGTTTTTT,CASSLATGSAGELFF
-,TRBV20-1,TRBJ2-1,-,TGCAGTGCTTTAACTCTTGAGCAGTTCTTC,CSALTLEQFF
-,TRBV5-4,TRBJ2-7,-,TGTGCCAGCAGCTGGAGCGGACTTAGCTCCTACGAGCAGTACTTC,CASSWSGLSSYEQYF
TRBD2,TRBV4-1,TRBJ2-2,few,TGCGCCAGCAGCCGAGAAGGCGGGAGGACCGGGGAGCTGTTTTTT,CASSREGGRTGELFF
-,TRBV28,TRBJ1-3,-,TGTGCCAGTCGGCGGGGATCTGGAAACACCATATATTTT,CASRRGSGNTIYF
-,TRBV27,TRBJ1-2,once,TGTGCCAGCAGTTTAAGAGGGTCTGGCTACACCTTC,CASSLRGSGYTF